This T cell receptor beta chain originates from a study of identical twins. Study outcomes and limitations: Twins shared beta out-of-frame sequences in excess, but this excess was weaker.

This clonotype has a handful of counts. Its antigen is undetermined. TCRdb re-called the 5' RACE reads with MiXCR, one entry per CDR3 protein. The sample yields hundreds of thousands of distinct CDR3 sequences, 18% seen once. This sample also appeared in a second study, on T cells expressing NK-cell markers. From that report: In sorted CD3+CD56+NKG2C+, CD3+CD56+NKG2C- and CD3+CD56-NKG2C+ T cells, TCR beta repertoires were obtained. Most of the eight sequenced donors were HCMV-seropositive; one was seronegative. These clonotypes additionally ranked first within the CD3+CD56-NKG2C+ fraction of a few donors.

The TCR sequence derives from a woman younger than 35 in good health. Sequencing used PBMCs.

The CDR3 DNA reads as TGCGCCAGCAGCTGGGGGAACAATGAGCAGTTCTTC. This encodes CASSWGNNEQFF. The chain combines TRBV5-1 with TRBJ2-1; D could derive from TRBD1 or TRBD2 (5 bases each). The length of the CDR3 is 12 residues. V lost 3 bases and J lost 5, with 6 bases in between. Germline CDR1 reads SGHRS; CDR2 reads YFSETQ.